One sample yielded the 29 T cell receptor beta chains listed below, sequenced in a study of blood T cell repertoires in COVID-19. Only in-frame clones appear in the TCRdb table, and some are missing; sequencing was by immunoSEQ multiplex PCR. The sample carries tens of thousands of clones, 80% to 85% recorded once. Sequences were obtained from peripheral blood. The receptor source for this set is a man aged 80 or over with active or convalescent COVID-19.

The rearrangement links TRBV6-6 to TRBJ2-5; 11 bases map to TRBD2. Germline CDR1 MNHNY, CDR2 SVGAGI (reference sequence). The CDR3 runs 17 residues. Trimming at V came to 5 bases and at J to 4 bases, leaving 12 bases not matched to a gene. The CDR3 sequence: CASSRGGASGGRETQYF. The CDR3 nucleotides read TGTGCCAGCAGTCGGGGAGGGGCTAGCGGGGGGAGAGAGACCCAGTACTTC.

The chain uses TRBV7-2 and TRBJ1-5; D is unclear. Germline V lookup: CDR1 SGHTA, CDR2 FQGNSA. The V and J ends lost 3 bases and 3 bases respectively, with 9 bases between them. The CDR3 runs to 14 residues. CDR3 coding DNA: TGTGCCAGCAGCTTCTACAGTATCAATCAGCCCCAGCATTTT. Its protein is CASSFYSINQPQHF.

By its share, this clone is medium-sized. The rearrangement uses TRBV30 and TRBJ1-2, with D possibly matching TRBD1 (6 bases). Trimming took off 2 bases at V and 7 bases at J, with 14 bases between the two ends. The CDR3 is 13 amino acids. The germline V gene has CDR1 GTSNPN and CDR2 SVGIG (reference sequence). The CDR3 region is CAWSSGTPSGYTF. The CDR3 DNA follows: TGTGCCTGGAGTTCCGGGACACCCTCTGGCTACACCTTC.

The chain carries TRBV21-1 and TRBJ2-1; the table gives TRBD2 as D, unverified against the DNA. TRBV21-1 is flagged as a pseudogene. CDR3 length equals 19 residues. CDR3 sequence: CASNKLFGTSGRAGNEQFF. In DNA form, the CDR3 reads TGTGCCAGCAACAAACTGTTCGGGACTAGCGGGAGGGCCGGCAATGAGCAGTTCTTC.

The chain couples TRBV19 to TRBJ1-5; TRBD1 aligns across 10 bases. Per the germline V gene, CDR1 is LNHDA and CDR2 is SQIVND (reference sequence). The CDR3 totals 15 residues. The junction had 8 bases not matched to a gene; V was cut back by 5 bases and J by 7 bases. The CDR3 nucleotides read TGTGCCAGTAGTGTAACCGGGACAGGGGACCAGCCCCAGCATTTT. Translating gives CASSVTGTGDQPQHF.

CDR3 protein: CASSARETSGFHYEQYF. Written as DNA, the CDR3 is TGTGCCAGCAGTGCCCGTGAGACTAGCGGGTTCCACTACGAGCAGTACTTC. This chain links TRBV6-1 with TRBJ2-7, with TRBD2 identical over 10 bases. Germline-derived CDR1 and CDR2 are MNHNS and SASEGT. The CDR3 loop spans 17 amino acids. Trimming cost V 4 bases and J 3 bases; bases outside gene matches: 12.

The rearrangement joins TRBV18 to TRBJ2-7; 12 bases line up with TRBD2. Germline V CDR1 and CDR2: KGHSH, LQKENI. This CDR3 region has 16 residues. Unmatched junction bases numbered 6, after V lost 3 bases and J lost 3 bases. The CDR3 spells CASSPLLTSGSYEQYF. The CDR3 DNA reads as TGTGCCAGCTCACCCCTTTTGACTAGCGGGAGCTACGAGCAGTACTTC.

The V gene is TRBV18, the J gene TRBJ1-6, with a tentative D call TRBD1 (6 bases). The CDR3 length is 13 residues. Trimming cost V 3 bases and J 10 bases, with 10 bases left between them. Looked up from germline, CDR1 is KGHSH and CDR2 is LQKENI. This CDR3 is CASSPDRQSPLHF. The CDR3 DNA follows: TGTGCCAGCTCACCTGACAGGCAATCACCCCTCCACTTT.

This clone was recorded once. V usage is TRBV6-1 and J usage is TRBJ2-1; D unresolved. There are 13 residues in the CDR3. Trimming cost V 2 bases and J 4 bases, with 6 bases left between them. The germline CDR1 and CDR2 sequences are MNHNS and SASEGT. CDR3 amino acids: CASSENSYNEQFF. The CDR3 coding sequence is TGTGCCAGCAGTGAAAACAGTTACAATGAGCAGTTCTTC.

The V call is TRBV20-1, the J call TRBJ2-5, with unresolved D. Germline lookup yields CDR1 DFQATT and CDR2 SNEGSKA (reference sequence). V was shortened by 6 bases and J by 2 bases, with 7 bases between the two germline ends. CDR3 length: 11 residues. The CDR3 is CSAQFQETQYF. Written as DNA, the CDR3 is TGCAGTGCCCAATTTCAAGAGACCCAGTACTTC.

The DNA for the CDR3 is TGTGCCAGCAGCTGGAGCGGGACAGGCTCTGAGCAGTACTTC. Its translation is CASSWSGTGSEQYF. The chain is built from TRBV5-4 and TRBJ2-7; D is perhaps TRBD1 (8 bases). V was clipped by 3 bases and J by 7 bases, with 17 bases between them. CDR3 length: 14 residues. Germline V CDR1 and CDR2: SGHNT, YYREEE (reference sequence).

J is TRBJ1-1 and V is TRBV19; D perhaps matches TRBD1 (6 bases). V was shortened by 11 bases and J by 2 bases, with 21 bases between the two germline ends. Germline CDR1 and CDR2: LNHDA and SQIVND (reference sequence). The CDR3 covers 15 residues. The CDR3 reads CACTPPGRGNTEAFF. The CDR3 coding sequence is TGTGCCTGTACCCCCCCGGGCAGGGGAAACACTGAAGCTTTCTTT.

This clone was found a few times. The chain uses TRBV28 and TRBJ2-7, with a possible D match to TRBD1 (6 bases). V was pared by 5 bases and J by 2 bases, with 16 bases between. CDR1 is MDHEN and CDR2 is SYDVKM in the germline V gene. The CDR3 loop spans 15 amino acids. The CDR3 reads CASSTPGQRAYEQYF. Here the CDR3 DNA reads TGTGCCAGCAGTACGCCGGGACAAAGAGCCTACGAGCAGTACTTC.

The chain has TRBV7-2 and TRBJ2-1, with 9 bases that match TRBD2. V lost 1 base and J lost 4; bases outside the gene matches: 11. Germline CDR1 is SGHTA and CDR2 is FQGNSA. This CDR3 contains 18 residues. CDR3 nucleotide sequence: TGTGCCAGCAGCTTAGTGGTGGTTAGCGGGGGTTTTTACAATGAGCAGTTCTTC. Its translation is CASSLVVVSGGFYNEQFF.

V usage is TRBV7-8 and J usage is TRBJ2-7; 7 bases are shared with TRBD1. The germline gives CDR1 SGHVS, CDR2 FQNEAQ. Trimming removed 2 bases from V and 2 bases from J; junction bases left unmatched: 12. The CDR3 is made up of 17 amino acids. The CDR3 protein is CASSLSADRVMPYEQYF. The CDR3 nucleotides are TGTGCCAGCAGCTTATCGGCCGACAGGGTAATGCCCTACGAGCAGTACTTC.

The chain carries TRBV6-5 and TRBJ1-6, with 7 bases matching TRBD1. Germline lookup yields CDR1 MNHEY and CDR2 SVGAGI. The V segment lost 5 bases and the J segment 10 bases; nucleotides outside the gene matches: 11. This CDR3 region has 15 residues. In DNA, the CDR3 is TGTGCCAGCAGTAAGGAACAGGGGATCGGGTCACCCCTCCACTTT. This gives the protein CASSKEQGIGSPLHF.

J is TRBJ2-2 and V is TRBV10-3; TRBD1 is a possible D gene (5 bases). Trimming pared 6 bases from V and 2 bases from J, leaving 10 bases between. The CDR3 has 14 amino acids. Germline V gene data show CDR1 as ENHRY and CDR2 as SYGVKD. The CDR3 region is CAISETENTGELFF. The CDR3 region has the DNA TGTGCCATCAGCGAGACAGAAAACACCGGGGAGCTGTTTTTT.

The sample holds a few counts of this clone. This chain links TRBV7-6 with TRBJ1-3; D uncertain. The CDR3 length is 13 residues. Deletions cut 10 bases from V and 0 bases from J, with 10 bases between. Per the germline V gene, CDR1 is SGHVS and CDR2 is FNYEAQ. The CDR3 DNA reads TGTGCCACCAAGAGGGACTCTGGAAACACCATATATTTT. Amino acid sequence: CATKRDSGNTIYF. The full variable domain, with the rest looked up from reference TRBV7-6 and TRBJ1-3, is GAGVSQSPRYKVTKRGQDVALRCDPISGHVSLYWYRQALGQGPEFLTYFNYEAQQDKSGLPNDRFSAERPEGSISTLTIQRTEQRDSAMYRCATKRDSGNTIYFGEGSWLTVV.

CDR3 amino acids: CAIRPTGNTEAFF. In DNA, the CDR3 is TGTGCCATCAGACCGACAGGCAACACTGAAGCTTTCTTT. V gene TRBV10-3 combines with J gene TRBJ1-1; tentative D call: TRBD1 (6 bases). Germline assignment: CDR1 ENHRY and CDR2 SYGVKD. The CDR3 extends over 13 amino acids. The V end lost 6 bases, the J end lost 2 bases, and 10 bases lay between the germline ends.

The chain employs TRBV28 and TRBJ2-7; 8 nucleotides match TRBD2. V lost 5 bases and J lost 3; bases outside the gene matches: 3. This CDR3 is 13 amino acids long. CDR1 is MDHEN and CDR2 is SYDVKM in the germline V gene. In nucleotides, the CDR3 is TGTGCCAGCAGTGCTAGCGGGTTCTACGAGCAGTACTTC. It yields the protein CASSASGFYEQYF.

This clone has a handful of counts. The genes are TRBV28 and TRBJ1-2; TRBD1 aligns across 10 bases. The V segment lost 5 bases and the J segment 7 bases; nucleotides outside the gene matches: 10. The length of the CDR3 is 15 residues. CDR1 is MDHEN and CDR2 is SYDVKM in the germline V gene. Here the CDR3 reads CASSPRTGGIGGYTF. CDR3 coding DNA: TGTGCCAGCAGTCCGAGGACAGGGGGGATCGGTGGCTACACCTTC.

The chain carries TRBV18 and TRBJ2-7, with 7 bases fitting TRBD1. This CDR3 spans 13 amino acids. V lost 6 bases and J lost 5; bases outside the gene matches: 7. Germline values: CDR1 KGHSH, CDR2 LQKENI. In nucleotides, the CDR3 is TGTGCCAGCTCGCAAGGGGGCGGCAACGAGCAGTACTTC. Translation: CASSQGGGNEQYF.

The chain is built from TRBV6-5 and TRBJ1-2; 7 bases line up with TRBD1. The germline CDR1 and CDR2 sequences are MNHEY and SVGAGI. With 5 bases clipped from V and 6 bases from J, the junction kept 6 bases outside the gene matches. The CDR3 spans 13 residues. The CDR3 spells CASSHQGGDGYTF. The CDR3 nucleotides are TGTGCCAGCAGTCACCAGGGGGGCGATGGCTACACCTTC.

This chain links TRBV6-2 or TRBV6-3 with TRBJ2-1; 9 nucleotides agree with TRBD2. With 5 bases clipped from V and 1 base from J, the junction kept 12 bases outside the gene matches. CDR1 and CDR2 (germline): MNHEY, SVGEGT. The CDR3 extends over 18 amino acids. This chain's CDR3 is CASSPQRGALGSYNEQFF. CDR3 sequence (DNA): TGTGCCAGCAGTCCCCAGCGGGGGGCCCTGGGTTCCTACAATGAGCAGTTCTTC.

This chain links TRBV7-9 with TRBJ1-2; possibly TRBD1 for D (5 bases). The CDR3 has 13 residues. The germline V gene has CDR1 SEHNR and CDR2 FQNEAQ (reference sequence). V was cut by 2 bases and J by 4 bases, with 8 bases left in between. The CDR3 nucleotides are TGTGCCAGCAGCTTATCAGACAGCTATGGCTACACCTTC. Amino acids: CASSLSDSYGYTF.

This sequence joins TRBV7-9 and TRBJ1-6; the D gene is possibly TRBD1 (6 bases). Trimming took 6 bases from V and 8 from J, leaving 17 bases between them. The CDR3 extends over 15 amino acids. Germline assignment: CDR1 SEHNR and CDR2 FQNEAQ (reference sequence). The CDR3 DNA reads TGTGCCAGCAGTTCATACAGGGCTCAGGATTCACCCCTCCACTTT. It translates to CASSSYRAQDSPLHF.

With respect to this clone: At one end the junction does not follow the germline gene, possibly because of a read error. The gene calls are TRBV13 and TRBJ2-2; the match to TRBD2 covers 8 bases. This CDR3 contains 16 residues. Germline lookup yields CDR1 PRHDT and CDR2 FYEKMQ (reference sequence). CDR3 in amino acids: CASSLGGLVSTGELFF. The DNA for the CDR3 is TGTGCCAGCAGCCTAGGGGGACTAGTTAGCACCGGGGAGCTGTTTTTT.

The genes are TRBV6-2 or TRBV6-3 and TRBJ1-2; the D gene is possibly TRBD1 (5 bases). Per germline, CDR1 MNHEY and CDR2 SVGEGT. There are 14 residues in the CDR3. V lost 5 bases and J 4 bases, leaving 14 bases between the germline ends. The CDR3 loop reads CASSQDTTFYGYTF. The CDR3 DNA follows: TGTGCCAGCAGTCAGGACACTACCTTCTATGGCTACACCTTC.

The chain uses TRBV27 and TRBJ2-7; 10 positions match TRBD1. Unmatched junction bases numbered 5, after V lost 6 bases and J lost 6 bases. There are 13 residues in the CDR3. Germline V lookup: CDR1 MNHEY, CDR2 SMNVEV (reference sequence). This CDR3 is CASRRTGGREQYF. The CDR3 nucleotides read TGTGCCAGCAGAAGGACAGGGGGGCGCGAGCAGTACTTC.